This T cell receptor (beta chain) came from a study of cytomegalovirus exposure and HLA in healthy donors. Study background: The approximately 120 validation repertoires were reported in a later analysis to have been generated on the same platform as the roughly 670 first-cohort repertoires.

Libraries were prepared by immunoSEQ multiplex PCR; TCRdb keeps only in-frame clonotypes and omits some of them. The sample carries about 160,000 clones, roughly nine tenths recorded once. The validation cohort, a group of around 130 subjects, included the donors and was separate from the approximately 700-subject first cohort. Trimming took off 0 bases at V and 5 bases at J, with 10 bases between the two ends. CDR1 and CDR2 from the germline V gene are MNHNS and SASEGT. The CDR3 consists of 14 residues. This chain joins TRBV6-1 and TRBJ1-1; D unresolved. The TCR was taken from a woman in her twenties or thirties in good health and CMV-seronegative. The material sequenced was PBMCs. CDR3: CASSEAEGKTEAFF. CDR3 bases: TGTGCCAGCAGTGAAGCAGAGGGAAAGACTGAAGCTTTCTTT.